This TCR beta chain was identified during a study of T cell changes during pregnancy in multiple sclerosis. Germline V gives CDR1 LNHDA, CDR2 SQIVND (reference sequence). The ends were cut back, 0 bases at V and 7 bases at J, with 15 bases in the middle. This CDR3 region has 15 residues. Clones were sequenced by immunoSEQ multiplex PCR, and TCRdb holds only the in-frame ones, with some missing. The data show 20,000 to 30,000 clones, roughly 89% seen once. This sequence originates from a female donor with multiple sclerosis, enrolled in a pregnancy study. This material consisted of CD8+ T cells from peripheral blood mononuclear cells, taken in the second trimester of pregnancy. The genes are TRBV19 and TRBJ1-1, with D perhaps TRBD1 (6 bases). In DNA, the CDR3 is TGTGCCAGTAGTATAGATCCCGGGACATCCCGTGAAGCTTTCTTT. It codes for CASSIDPGTSREAFF.